Listed here are 22 T cell receptor beta chains from one sample, sequenced in a study of cytotoxic CD8 clonotypes in ibrutinib-treated CLL. Here immunoSEQ multiplex PCR was the method, and the copy in TCRdb shows in-frame clones only, minus some. The sample consists of approximately 190,000 clones, approximately 79% of them appearing once. The specimen comprised PBMCs, sampled after 12 months of ibrutinib treatment. The source is a human donor with chronic lymphocytic leukemia.

This clone was seen a handful of times. V usage is TRBV5-4 and J usage is TRBJ1-1; maybe TRBD1 (6 bases). Germline V gene sequence: CDR1 SGHNT, CDR2 YYREEE (reference sequence). The CDR3 contains 13 residues. The V gene lost 2 bases and the J gene lost 5 bases, with 10 bases spanning the gap. CDR3 nucleotide sequence: TGTGCCAGCAGCTTCGAACAGGGAACTGAAGCTTTCTTT. It translates to CASSFEQGTEAFF.

The gene calls are TRBV6-5 and TRBJ2-7; 10 positions match TRBD1. The germline gives CDR1 MNHEY, CDR2 SVGAGI. V lost 6 bases to trimming and J lost 4 bases; unmatched junction nucleotides: 6. This CDR3 is built from 14 residues. CDR3 amino acids: CASSLGTGAYEQYF. Here the CDR3 DNA reads TGTGCCAGCAGCCTAGGGACAGGGGCTTACGAGCAGTACTTC.

On this clone: Other DNA sequences in the same sample also yield this CDR3. The chain employs TRBV9 and TRBJ1-4, with D unresolved. This CDR3 spans 14 amino acids. The V and J ends lost 0 bases and 4 bases respectively, with 7 bases between them. CDR1 and CDR2 from the germline V gene are SGDLS and YYNGEE. This CDR3 reads CASSVGTVNEKLFF. The CDR3 DNA follows: TGTGCCAGCAGCGTAGGGACTGTTAATGAAAAACTGTTTTTT.

This rearrangement joins TRBV2 to TRBJ2-4; no clear D. Trimming left V 8 bases short and J 0 bases short, with 8 bases between. Germline CDR1 is SNHLY and CDR2 is FYNNEI. CDR3 length equals 13 residues. As DNA, the CDR3 is TGTGCCAGCCTAGGGATAGCCAAAAACATTCAGTACTTC. As protein: CASLGIAKNIQYF.

V and J are TRBV6-1 and TRBJ1-2; a possible D gene is TRBD1 (6 bases). The V gene's germline CDR1 is MNHNS and CDR2 SASEGT. The CDR3 extends over 15 amino acids. Deletions cut 4 bases from V and 1 base from J, with 13 bases between. In nucleotides, the CDR3 is TGTGCCAGCAGTGCTCGGACAGCAAGTAACTATGGCTACACCTTC. Protein product: CASSARTASNYGYTF.

V is TRBV12-1 and J is TRBJ1-5. TRBV12-1 represents a pseudogene. The CDR3 is 15 residues long. CDR3 amino acids: CASSFGGTSNQPQHF. CDR3 nucleotide sequence: TGTGCCAGCAGCTTTGGGGGAACTAGCAATCAGCCCCAGCATTTT.

The chain uses TRBV19 and TRBJ1-1, with TRBD1 matching over 8 bases. The ends lost 4 bases at V and 6 bases at J; junction bases unmatched: 4. The CDR3 is made up of 13 amino acids. Germline V gives CDR1 LNHDA, CDR2 SQIVND (reference sequence). In DNA, the CDR3 is TGTGCCAGTAGTAAGGACAGGGTCGCTGAAGCTTTCTTT. This sequence encodes CASSKDRVAEAFF.

This clone has a count of ten or more. This chain connects TRBV28 to TRBJ1-1; no firm D call. The ends were cut back, 3 bases at V and 1 base at J, with 12 bases in the middle. CDR1 and CDR2 (germline): MDHEN, SYDVKM. The CDR3 spans 15 residues. The CDR3: CASSFGQVKNTEAFF. The CDR3 nucleotides read TGTGCCAGCAGTTTTGGTCAGGTGAAGAACACTGAAGCTTTCTTT.

The gene calls are TRBV2 and TRBJ2-3, with D perhaps matching TRBD2 (6 bases). Trimming pared 7 bases from V and 2 bases from J, leaving 13 bases between. The CDR3 has 14 amino acids. The germline CDR1 and CDR2 sequences are SNHLY and FYNNEI. CDR3 DNA: TGTGCCAGCACAACGGGACTTCTCACAGATACGCAGTATTTT. Translating gives CASTTGLLTDTQYF.

The rearrangement uses TRBV25-1 and TRBJ2-5; 8 bases align to TRBD1. V lost 10 bases to trimming and J lost 0 bases; unmatched junction nucleotides: 7. The CDR3 extends over 14 amino acids. Germline-derived CDR1 and CDR2 are MGHDK and SYGVNS. CDR3 region: CATERDRNQETQYF. The CDR3, as DNA: TGTGCCACCGAAAGGGACAGGAACCAAGAGACCCAGTACTTC.

The chain is built from TRBV28 and TRBJ2-2, with 7 nucleotides matching TRBD1. The CDR3 runs to 13 residues. The trim removed 9 bases at V and 6 bases at J, leaving 7 bases unmatched. Looked up from germline, CDR1 is MDHEN and CDR2 is SYDVKM. The CDR3 coding sequence is TGTGCCAGTGCGCTAACAGGGGCCGGGGAGCTGTTTTTT. Translation: CASALTGAGELFF.

The chain couples TRBV2 to TRBJ1-5; the D is unclear. This CDR3 comprises 15 residues. Germline CDR1 and CDR2: SNHLY and FYNNEI. V lost 3 bases and J 4 bases, leaving 13 bases between the germline ends. CDR3 sequence (DNA): TGTGCCAGCAGTGATCTCGTGTCAGCTAATCAGCCCCAGCATTTT. Residues: CASSDLVSANQPQHF.

This clone was recorded many times. The chain links TRBV25-1 to TRBJ1-4; D perhaps matches TRBD1 (5 bases). CDR3 length: 14 residues. CDR1 and CDR2 (germline): MGHDK, SYGVNS. Trimming stripped 8 bases from V and 8 bases from J, with 18 bases between. The CDR3 here is CASGGRGAEEKLFF. The DNA for the CDR3 is TGTGCCAGCGGGGGTCGGGGCGCTGAGGAAAAACTGTTTTTT. Full variable domain (remainder filled in from reference TRBV25-1 and TRBJ1-4): EADIYQTPRYLVIGTGKKITLECSQTMGHDKMYWYQQDPGMELHLIHYSYGVNSTEKGDLSSESTVSRIRTEHFPLTLESARPSHTSQYLCASGGRGAEEKLFFGSGTQLSVL.

The chain carries TRBV19 and TRBJ1-1; D remains ambiguous. V was cut by 1 base and J by 1 base, with 4 bases left in between. Per germline, CDR1 LNHDA and CDR2 SQIVND (reference sequence). This CDR3 contains 13 residues. CDR3 in DNA: TGTGCCAGTAGTATAGCGGCGAACACTGAAGCTTTCTTT. Its protein product is CASSIAANTEAFF.

The chain recombines TRBV27 with TRBJ1-1; D may be TRBD1 (5 bases). The CDR3 is made up of 13 amino acids. The ends were cut back, 2 bases at V and 6 bases at J, with 10 bases in the middle. Germline V gene lookup returns CDR1 MNHEY and CDR2 SMNVEV (reference sequence). Written as DNA, the CDR3 is TGTGCCAGCAGTTTAGGGGGGAGGCCTGAAGCTTTCTTT. Its translation: CASSLGGRPEAFF.

The table lists this clone with a count of one. The V and J genes are TRBV6-5 and TRBJ2-7; perhaps TRBD2 as D (6 bases). Between the trimmed V and J ends, which lost 0 bases and 6 bases, there was a span of 12 bases. CDR3 length: 14 residues. Germline assignment: CDR1 MNHEY and CDR2 SVGAGI. CDR3 sequence (DNA): TGTGCCAGCAGTTACTCCGGGAGCCTGGGCGAGCAGTACTTC. It translates to CASSYSGSLGEQYF.

The chain joins TRBV14 to TRBJ1-1; D is possibly TRBD1 (5 bases). Trimming shortened V by 0 bases and J by 5 bases, and 19 bases separated the two germline ends. In germline, CDR1 is SGHDN, CDR2 FVKESK. This CDR3 is 17 amino acids long. Written as DNA, the CDR3 is TGTGCCAGCAGCCAAGATAATTTTGGTCTCTGGGGGACTGAAGCTTTCTTT. Translating it yields CASSQDNFGLWGTEAFF.

This clone was seen just once. The chain couples TRBV5-1 to TRBJ2-5, with D possibly being TRBD1 or TRBD2 (5 bases each). Trimming shortened V by 0 bases and J by 0 bases, and 9 bases separated the two germline ends. CDR3 length: 15 residues. Germline V gene sequence: CDR1 SGHRS, CDR2 YFSETQ. CDR3 in DNA: TGCGCCAGCAGCTTGGCGGGGACGCACCAAGAGACCCAGTACTTC. It translates to CASSLAGTHQETQYF. Full variable domain (rest looked up from reference TRBV5-1 and TRBJ2-5): KAGVTQTPRYLIKTRGQQVTLSCSPISGHRSVSWYQQTPGQGLQFLFEYFSETQRNKGNFPGRFSGRQFSNSRSEMNVSTLELGDSALYLCASSLAGTHQETQYFGPGTRLLVL.

The gene calls are TRBV5-1 and TRBJ1-1, with D uncertain. Trimming took 5 bases from V and 1 from J, leaving 9 bases between them. Germline V gives CDR1 SGHRS, CDR2 YFSETQ. The CDR3 totals 13 residues. The CDR3 DNA reads TGCGCCAGCAGACTGGACGGGAACACTGAAGCTTTCTTT. Residues: CASRLDGNTEAFF.

The genes are TRBV19 and TRBJ2-1; TRBD2 matches 11 bases. The CDR3 contains 15 residues. Germline V gene lookup returns CDR1 LNHDA and CDR2 SQIVND (reference sequence). Losses at the gene ends were 4 bases for V and 9 bases for J; bases not matched to a gene: 8. In DNA form, the CDR3 reads TGTGCCAGTAGTAGCCTAGCGGGGGGAAATGTTGAGCAGTTCTTC. Translating gives CASSSLAGGNVEQFF.

The chain employs TRBV19 and TRBJ2-7; either TRBD1 or TRBD2 may fit D (5 bases each). Germline V gene data show CDR1 as LNHDA and CDR2 as SQIVND (reference sequence). This CDR3 is 15 amino acids long. The V end lost 3 bases, the J end lost 4 bases, and 16 bases lay between the germline ends. The CDR3 reads CASSIPSGRPYEQYF. In DNA form, the CDR3 reads TGTGCCAGTAGTATCCCTTCGGGACGGCCTTACGAGCAGTACTTC.

This clone appeared a few times. The genes are TRBV12-1 and TRBJ2-7; TRBD1, as called in the table, went unchecked against the DNA. TRBV12-1 is classified as a pseudogene. The CDR3 has 15 amino acids. CDR3 residues: CASSFSPGDGYEQYF. The DNA of the CDR3 is TGTGCCAGCAGCTTTTCCCCAGGGGATGGCTACGAGCAGTACTTC.